This T cell receptor beta chain was observed in a study of shared clonotypes between healthy human individuals. Study-level findings and limits: The donor pool, a small one, limited the genetic and exposure-history diversity represented.

CDR1 SEHNR and CDR2 FQNEAQ come from the germline V gene (reference sequence). This CDR3 comprises 12 residues. The genomic DNA of each subset was split evenly across several immunoSEQ plates. Libraries were prepared by immunoSEQ multiplex PCR; TCRdb keeps only in-frame clonotypes and omits some of them. Counted here are around 2,000,000 clones, roughly 95% occurring once; the ten biggest clones make up 0.9% to 1.3%. Naive CD8 cells comprised CD45RO-negative, CCR7-positively selected cells, excluding terminally differentiated effector memory CD45RA+ cells. As concerns this clone: The antigen remains unidentified. The junction differs from germline at one of its ends, possibly a read error.

The rearrangement links TRBV7-9 to TRBJ1-4; D not certain. The receptor comes from a man between 18 and 29 years old in good health. Input material: naive CD8+ T cells sorted from blood. The CDR3 is CASSGSNEKLFF. CDR3 sequence (DNA): TGTGCCAGCAGCGGCTCTAATGAGAAACTGTTTTTT.